This T cell receptor beta chain was captured by sequencing in a study of blood T cell repertoires in COVID-19. The germline CDR1 and CDR2 sequences are SGHNT and YYREEE (reference sequence). V was trimmed by 0 bases and J by 5 bases, leaving 11 bases between them. This CDR3 spans 14 amino acids. Study members were between about 18 and 100 years old and lived in 24 US regions. Produced via immunoSEQ multiplex PCR; TCRdb's table is partial and in-frame only. The sample records 200,000 or so clones, approximately 83% being singletons. This TCR came from a man in his forties or fifties who had recovered from COVID-19. The chain uses TRBV5-4 and TRBJ1-1, with a weak D call TRBD1 (5 bases). Sample: PBMCs or T cells enriched from blood (not recorded which). Here the CDR3 reads CASSLGTKGTEAFF. Here the CDR3 DNA reads TGTGCCAGCAGCTTGGGGACCAAGGGGACTGAAGCTTTCTTT.